These 27 T cell receptor beta chains were all obtained from the same sample, sequenced in a study of PD-1 blockade in classical Hodgkin lymphoma. Data came from immunoSEQ multiplex PCR; TCRdb stores just in-frame clones and leaves some out. The sample records approximately 98,000 clones, 80% to 90% being singletons. Every patient was affected by relapse after autologous stem cell transplantation, while exposure to brentuximab vedotin was not uniform. The sample here was peripheral blood mononuclear cells (PBMCs), taken before the second cycle of nivolumab. These receptor sequences come from a human donor with classical Hodgkin lymphoma.

The V gene is TRBV7-6, the J gene TRBJ2-7; 11 nucleotides line up with TRBD2. CDR1 and CDR2 (germline): SGHVS, FNYEAQ. The CDR3 has 15 amino acids. After removal of 4 bases from V and 0 bases from J, the junction contained 2 bases not matched to a gene. CDR3 region: CASSSLAGGSYEQYF. CDR3 in DNA: TGTGCCAGCAGCTCCCTAGCGGGGGGCTCCTACGAGCAGTACTTC.

This chain connects TRBV2 to TRBJ1-1; 7 positions match TRBD1. After removal of 8 bases from V and 8 bases from J, the junction contained 5 bases not matched to a gene. Germline loops: CDR1 SNHLY, CDR2 FYNNEI. The CDR3 consists of 11 residues. CDR3 sequence reads: CASSGQREAFF. The CDR3 DNA follows: TGTGCCAGCTCGGGACAGAGAGAAGCTTTCTTT.

This sequence joins TRBV9 and TRBJ2-7; no definite D call. Germline V gene lookup returns CDR1 SGDLS and CDR2 YYNGEE. This CDR3 is built from 15 residues. V lost 7 bases and J 0 bases, leaving 17 bases between the germline ends. CDR3 DNA sequence: TGTGCCAGCTCTGAGAGCGAGTCCTCCTCCTACGAGCAGTACTTC. Amino acids: CASSESESSSYEQYF. The complete variable domain, with remaining parts taken from reference TRBV9 and TRBJ2-7, reads DSGVTQTPKHLITATGQRVTLRCSPRSGDLSVYWYQQSLDQGLQFLIQYYNGEERAKGNILERFSAQQFPDLHSELNLSSLELGDSALYFCASSESESSSYEQYFGPGTRLTVT.

The chain joins TRBV19 to TRBJ1-1; the D is unclear. V gave up 5 bases and J gave up 1 base, with 5 bases separating them. The germline V gene encodes CDR1 LNHDA and CDR2 SQIVND (reference sequence). The CDR3 has 12 residues. The CDR3 coding sequence is TGTGCCAGTAGTCACAGGAACACTGAAGCTTTCTTT. It is translated as CASSHRNTEAFF.

This chain connects TRBV5-4 to TRBJ2-1, with D unresolved. The CDR3 extends over 14 amino acids. V lost 1 base to trimming and J lost 8 bases, with 13 bases between them. Germline V gene data show CDR1 as SGHNT and CDR2 as YYREEE (reference sequence). The DNA for the CDR3 is TGTGCCAGCAGCTTGATGGGGAAAGAAGATGAGCAGTTCTTC. Translating gives CASSLMGKEDEQFF.

The V gene is TRBV7-6, the J gene TRBJ2-3; no firm D call. Germline CDR1 is SGHVS and CDR2 is FNYEAQ. This CDR3 contains 13 residues. V was shortened by 1 base and J by 6 bases, with 8 bases between the two germline ends. Here the CDR3 DNA reads TGTGCCAGCAGCTTAGAAAGGGTGGATACGCAGTATTTT. It encodes CASSLERVDTQYF.

The V and J genes are TRBV30 and TRBJ2-5; D remains ambiguous. V was cut by 0 bases and J by 0 bases, with 5 bases left in between. This CDR3 comprises 13 residues. Germline CDR1 and CDR2: GTSNPN and SVGIG (reference sequence). The CDR3 loop reads CAWSVGHQETQYF. DNA of the CDR3: TGTGCCTGGAGTGTGGGTCACCAAGAGACCCAGTACTTC. The full variable domain, rest sourced from reference TRBV30 and TRBJ2-5, is SQTIHQWPATLVQPVGSPLSLECTVEGTSNPNLYWYRQAAGRGLQLLFYSVGIGQISSEVPQNLSASRPQDRQFILSSKKLLLSDSGFYLCAWSVGHQETQYFGPGTRLLVL.

The rearrangement joins TRBV5-4 to TRBJ2-3; D gene unclear. The V end lost 0 bases, the J end lost 6 bases, and 5 bases lay between the germline ends. This CDR3 spans 12 amino acids. Germline-derived CDR1 and CDR2 are SGHNT and YYREEE (reference sequence). The CDR3 nucleotides are TGTGCCAGCAGCTTGGAGAGGGATACGCAGTATTTT. Residues: CASSLERDTQYF.

Worth noting for this clone: The junction departs from the called germline gene at one end, perhaps through a read error. The V gene is TRBV15, the J gene TRBJ1-5; maybe TRBD1 (5 bases). Per germline, CDR1 LNHNV and CDR2 YYDKDF (reference sequence). The CDR3 has 15 amino acids. The CDR3 nucleotides read TGTGCCACCAGCGGAGAGGGCAGGGCGCATCAGCCCCAGCATTTT. Its translation is CATSGEGRAHQPQHF.

The chain combines TRBV19 with TRBJ2-5, with TRBD1 matching 7 bases. The CDR3 covers 11 residues. Trimming removed 5 bases from V and 11 bases from J; junction bases left unmatched: 5. Germline values: CDR1 LNHDA, CDR2 SQIVND (reference sequence). The CDR3 sequence: CASSPRGFQYF. CDR3 sequence (DNA): TGTGCCAGTAGTCCCAGGGGGTTTCAGTACTTC.

The rearrangement links TRBV5-1 to TRBJ2-2; 9 bases agree with TRBD2. Germline V gene data show CDR1 as SGHRS and CDR2 as YFSETQ. With V trimmed by 5 bases and J by 2 bases, 7 bases remained unmatched. This CDR3 region has 16 residues. CDR3 DNA: TGCGCCAGCAGACGGGGGACTAGCCAAAACACCGGGGAGCTGTTTTTT. This encodes CASRRGTSQNTGELFF.

The gene calls are TRBV2 and TRBJ2-7; TRBD2 agrees at 10 bases. With 8 bases clipped from V and 2 bases from J, the junction kept 3 bases outside the gene matches. The CDR3 is 13 amino acids. Germline assignment: CDR1 SNHLY and CDR2 FYNNEI. The chain's CDR3 is CASGLADAYEQYF. Here the CDR3 DNA reads TGTGCCAGCGGACTAGCGGACGCCTACGAGCAGTACTTC.

The chain carries TRBV7-9 and TRBJ2-2; the match to TRBD1 covers 10 bases. With 5 bases clipped from V and 2 bases from J, the junction kept 8 bases outside the gene matches. Germline V CDR1 and CDR2: SEHNR, FQNEAQ (reference sequence). This CDR3 region has 17 residues. The CDR3 sequence is CASSQDRGQINTGELFF. CDR3 DNA sequence: TGTGCCAGCAGCCAAGACAGGGGGCAGATTAACACCGGGGAGCTGTTTTTT.

V usage is TRBV9 and J usage is TRBJ1-1, with D possibly TRBD1 on 6 matching bases. This CDR3 is built from 15 residues. The germline gives CDR1 SGDLS, CDR2 YYNGEE. Trimming removed 5 bases from V and 8 bases from J, with 22 bases in between. CDR3 region: CASSPYSGGAREAFF. The CDR3 DNA sequence: TGTGCCAGCAGTCCATACTCTGGGGGCGCAAGGGAAGCTTTCTTT. Based on the CDR3 plus reference TRBV9 and TRBJ1-1, the full variable domain is DSGVTQTPKHLITATGQRVTLRCSPRSGDLSVYWYQQSLDQGLQFLIQYYNGEERAKGNILERFSAQQFPDLHSELNLSSLELGDSALYFCASSPYSGGAREAFFGQGTRLTVV.

This sequence joins TRBV5-1 and TRBJ2-3; D call uncertain. The CDR3 spans 11 residues. V dropped 0 bases and J dropped 6 bases, with 2 bases sitting between them. CDR1 is SGHRS and CDR2 is YFSETQ in the germline V gene. Here the CDR3 DNA reads TGCGCCAGCAGCTTGGAGGATACGCAGTATTTT. It codes for CASSLEDTQYF.

This chain joins TRBV6-4 and TRBJ2-1; D possibly uses TRBD1 or TRBD2 (7 bases each). Trimming left V 8 bases short and J 2 bases short, with 16 bases between. Looked up from germline, CDR1 is MRHNA and CDR2 is SNTAGT. The CDR3 is 15 residues long. In nucleotides, the CDR3 is TGTGCCAGCGGCGGGGGAGGGGGCGCCTACAATGAGCAGTTCTTC. Encoded protein: CASGGGGGAYNEQFF.

This clone was counted a few times. The chain is built from TRBV28 and TRBJ1-5; a possible D gene is TRBD1 (5 bases). The CDR3 consists of 14 residues. Germline V CDR1 and CDR2: MDHEN, SYDVKM. V gave up 8 bases and J gave up 3 bases, with 14 bases separating them. The CDR3: CASSGGGNNQPQHF. DNA for the CDR3: TGTGCCAGCTCCGGTGGGGGGAACAATCAGCCCCAGCATTTT.

The chain carries TRBV25-1 and TRBJ2-7; TRBD2 matches at 14 bases. CDR1 and CDR2 (germline): MGHDK, SYGVNS. The CDR3 runs 15 residues. The V and J ends lost 2 bases and 7 bases, in that order; junction bases with no gene match: 4. The CDR3 reads CASSEPTSGREEQYF. The DNA for the CDR3 is TGTGCCAGCAGTGAACCGACTAGCGGGAGGGAAGAGCAGTACTTC.

The chain employs TRBV11-2 and TRBJ2-1; a possible D gene is TRBD2 (6 bases). Trimming left V 1 base short and J 3 bases short, with 16 bases between. There are 17 residues in the CDR3. Germline lookup yields CDR1 SGHAT and CDR2 FQNNGV. The CDR3 DNA sequence: TGTGCCAGCAGCTTAGGGGCGCCCCGGGGGATCTACAATGAGCAGTTCTTC. It specifies CASSLGAPRGIYNEQFF.

The chain is built from TRBV18 and TRBJ2-3; D gene uncertain. Trimming shortened V by 0 bases and J by 2 bases, and 0 bases separated the two germline ends. The CDR3 has 12 amino acids. Germline V gives CDR1 KGHSH, CDR2 LQKENI. CDR3 sequence: CASSPPTDTQYF. The CDR3 coding sequence is TGTGCCAGCTCACCACCCACAGATACGCAGTATTTT. The full variable domain, its missing parts supplied by reference TRBV18 and TRBJ2-3, is NAGVMQNPRHLVRRRGQEARLRCSPMKGHSHVYWYRQLPEEGLKFMVYLQKENIIDESGMPKERFSAEFPKEGPSILRIQQVVRGDSAAYFCASSPPTDTQYFGPGTRLTVL.

This clone is a singleton in its sample. The chain links TRBV4-1 to TRBJ2-1; the match to TRBD2 covers 9 bases. This CDR3 comprises 15 residues. Losses at the gene ends were 0 bases for V and 7 bases for J; bases not matched to a gene: 4. The germline gives CDR1 MGHRA, CDR2 YSYEKL. The CDR3 DNA reads TGCGCCAGCAGCCAAGAGTCCGCGGGAGGGAATGAGCAGTTCTTC. It translates to CASSQESAGGNEQFF.

CDR3 sequence reads: CASSNLEQGGEKLFF. The CDR3 DNA is TGTGCCAGCAGCAACCTCGAGCAGGGAGGCGAAAAACTGTTTTTT. The gene calls are TRBV9 and TRBJ1-4; tentative D call: TRBD1 (5 bases). CDR1 and CDR2 from the germline V gene are SGDLS and YYNGEE. The CDR3 is made up of 15 amino acids. V was shortened by 4 bases and J by 8 bases, with 18 bases between the two germline ends.

As regards this clone: Other DNA sequences in the same sample also yield this CDR3. V gene TRBV19 combines with J gene TRBJ2-3; 9 bases map to TRBD2. The CDR3 sequence is 15 residues long. V lost 2 bases, J lost 1 base, and 1 base stayed unmatched. Looked up from germline, CDR1 is LNHDA and CDR2 is SQIVND (reference sequence). The CDR3 coding sequence is TGTGCCAGTAGTATATTAGCGGGGGGCACAGATACGCAGTATTTT. Protein sequence: CASSILAGGTDTQYF.

The chain couples TRBV4-1 to TRBJ2-4; D unclear. The CDR3 spans 13 residues. From germline, CDR1 is MGHRA and CDR2 YSYEKL. Trimming cost V 4 bases and J 7 bases, with 11 bases left between them. The CDR3 DNA follows: TGCGCCAGCAGCCCCAACAAGGGTAACATTCAGTACTTC. Translated, it gives CASSPNKGNIQYF.

V usage is TRBV5-1 and J usage is TRBJ2-3; 7 bases are a match to TRBD1. From germline, CDR1 is SGHRS and CDR2 YFSETQ. The CDR3 loop spans 15 amino acids. The trim removed 0 bases at V and 2 bases at J, leaving 3 bases unmatched. The CDR3 spells CASSLVGQSTDTQYF. CDR3 coding DNA: TGCGCCAGCAGCTTGGTGGGACAGTCCACAGATACGCAGTATTTT.

The chain recombines TRBV6-5 with TRBJ2-7, with a weak D call TRBD2 (5 bases). Trimming took 5 bases from V and 2 from J, leaving 10 bases between them. This CDR3 comprises 13 residues. Germline values: CDR1 MNHEY, CDR2 SVGAGI. The CDR3 reads CASSRGFTYEQYF. As DNA, the CDR3 is TGTGCCAGCAGTCGAGGGTTCACCTACGAGCAGTACTTC.

The rearrangement links TRBV15 to TRBJ1-5; 9 bases line up with TRBD1. The J segment lost 3 bases and the V segment lost 5 bases, leaving 5 bases of the junction unmatched. CDR3 length: 15 amino acids. Germline V gene sequence: CDR1 LNHNV, CDR2 YYDKDF (reference sequence). The CDR3 sequence is CATSALQGANQPQHF. The CDR3 DNA follows: TGTGCCACCAGCGCGCTACAGGGGGCCAATCAGCCCCAGCATTTT.